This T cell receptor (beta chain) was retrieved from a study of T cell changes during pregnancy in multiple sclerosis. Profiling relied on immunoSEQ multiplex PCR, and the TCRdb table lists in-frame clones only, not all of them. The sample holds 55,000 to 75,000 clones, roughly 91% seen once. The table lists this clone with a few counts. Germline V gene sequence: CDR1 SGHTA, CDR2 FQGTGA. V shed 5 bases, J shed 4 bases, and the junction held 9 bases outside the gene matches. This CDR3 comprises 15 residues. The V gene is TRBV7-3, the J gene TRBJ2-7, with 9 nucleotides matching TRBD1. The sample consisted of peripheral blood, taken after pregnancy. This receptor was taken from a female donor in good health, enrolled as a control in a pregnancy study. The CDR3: CASSPDPGQGYEQYF. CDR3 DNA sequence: TGTGCCAGCAGCCCCGATCCGGGACAGGGATACGAGCAGTACTTC.